The clone carrying this TCR beta chain turned up a few times. The CDR3 totals 17 residues. The V end was cut by 0 bases, the J end by 1 base, with 13 bases between. The germline gives CDR1 MNHEY, CDR2 SMNVEV (reference sequence). The sample belongs to a study of blood T cells in healthy people across ages. Combining a sample-barcoded 5' primer with a J-beta primer mix, a second PCR ran for 7 to 11 cycles. MiXCR, applied by TCRdb to the 5' RACE reads, yields one record per CDR3 protein. The sample includes hundreds of thousands of distinct CDR3 sequences, approximately 21% of them seen just once. The source of this sequence is a man between 70 and 80 years old in good health. The sequenced sample consisted of blood. V and J are TRBV27 and TRBJ2-1; D is ambiguous. For the CDR3, the DNA is TGTGCCAGCAGTTTATCGGGCGGATTGAGGTCCTACAATGAGCAGTTCTTC. It translates to CASSLSGGLRSYNEQFF.